This T cell receptor (beta chain) is drawn from a study of beta chain features in type 1 diabetes. Study summary: Regarding age, gender and cell yields, patients proved similar to healthy donors. Broader study findings: Patients with type 1 diabetes showed fewer VDJ junction insertions and more deletions. Moderate but significant shortening of TCRB CDR3s was recorded in all four CD4+ subsets from Type 1 diabetes patients.

Details on this clone: The target antigen is unknown.

Reverse transcribing all isolated RNA meant expressed TCRB transcripts were sequenced. This table comes from immunoSEQ multiplex PCR, and its TCRdb copy is limited to in-frame clones, with some not included. The sample shows some 150,000 clones, around 51% of them seen only once. Sorted populations all had greater than 95% purity. This CDR3 spans 18 amino acids. The V gene's germline CDR1 is MNHEY and CDR2 SMNVEV (reference sequence). The V and J ends lost 2 bases and 9 bases respectively, with 26 bases between them. This sequence joins TRBV27 and TRBJ1-3; a possible D gene is TRBD1 (6 bases). What was sequenced was Tregs from blood. This clonotype originated in a man between 18 and 35 years old in good health. CDR3 sequence reads: CASSLKGGSVPSASTIYF. The CDR3 DNA reads as TGTGCCAGCAGTTTAAAGGGGGGGAGCGTCCCGTCAGCGTCCACCATATATTTT.